What follows are 5 T cell receptor beta chains derived from one specimen sequenced in a study of blood T cell repertoires in COVID-19. Profiling relied on immunoSEQ multiplex PCR, and the TCRdb table lists in-frame clones only, not all of them. The sample includes hundreds of thousands of clones, approximately 86% of them seen just once. Sequenced sample: peripheral blood. These receptors were collected from a woman between 70 and 85 years old with COVID-19, enrolled during active disease.

This clone showed up just once. The genes are TRBV18 and TRBJ2-5; 9 bases map to TRBD1. The CDR3 covers 17 residues. V was pared by 3 bases and J by 7 bases, with 15 bases of the junction left unmatched. Germline V CDR1 and CDR2: KGHSH, LQKENI. The CDR3 nucleotides are TGTGCCAGCTCACCCCTTACCGCGACAGGGGGGAGGGGGACCCAGTACTTC. It translates to CASSPLTATGGRGTQYF.

The rearrangement links TRBV7-2 to TRBJ2-5; unclear D gene. CDR3 length: 15 residues. V lost 1 base, J lost 2 bases, and 11 bases lay in between. The germline gives CDR1 SGHTA, CDR2 FQGNSA. This CDR3 reads CASSLELIVQETQYF. The DNA for the CDR3 is TGTGCCAGCAGCTTAGAGCTGATTGTGCAAGAGACCCAGTACTTC.

V usage is TRBV13 and J usage is TRBJ1-1; D perhaps matches TRBD1 (6 bases). Germline-derived CDR1 and CDR2 are PRHDT and FYEKMQ (reference sequence). V was clipped by 5 bases and J by 8 bases, with 18 bases between them. The CDR3 is 14 amino acids. CDR3 in DNA: TGTGCCAGCAGCCCAATTGGGGGGGCAGGAGAAGCTTTCTTT. It yields the protein CASSPIGGAGEAFF.

This CDR3 reads CSVWDRGETYEQYF. CDR3 sequence (DNA): TGCAGCGTTTGGGACAGGGGGGAGACCTACGAGCAGTACTTC. The chain employs TRBV29-1 and TRBJ2-7, with 11 bases identical to TRBD1. CDR1 SQVTM and CDR2 ANQGSEA come from the germline V gene. After removal of 5 bases from V and 2 bases from J, the junction contained 5 bases not matched to a gene. The CDR3 covers 14 residues.

In this sample, this clone turned up once. V usage is TRBV4-1 and J usage is TRBJ2-1; the match to TRBD2 covers 7 bases. The V gene's germline CDR1 is MGHRA and CDR2 YSYEKL. With 4 bases clipped from V and 2 bases from J, the junction kept 5 bases outside the gene matches. The CDR3 covers 15 residues. CDR3 nucleotide sequence: TGCGCCAGCAGCCGTTCAGCGGGAACCTACAATGAGCAGTTCTTC. It translates to CASSRSAGTYNEQFF.